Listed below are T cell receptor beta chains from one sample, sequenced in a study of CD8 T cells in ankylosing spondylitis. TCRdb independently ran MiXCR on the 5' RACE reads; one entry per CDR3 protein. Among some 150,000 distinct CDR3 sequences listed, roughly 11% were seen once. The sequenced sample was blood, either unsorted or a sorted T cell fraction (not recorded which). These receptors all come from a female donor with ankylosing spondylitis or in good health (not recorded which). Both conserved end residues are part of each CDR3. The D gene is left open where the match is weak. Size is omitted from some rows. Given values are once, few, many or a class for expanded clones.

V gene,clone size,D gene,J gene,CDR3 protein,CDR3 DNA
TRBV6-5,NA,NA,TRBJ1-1,CASSMTPKAEAFF,TGTGCCAGCAGTATGACTCCAAAGGCTGAAGCTTTCTTT
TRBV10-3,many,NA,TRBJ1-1,CAITRGQDTEAFF,TGTGCCATCACTCGGGGGCAGGACACTGAAGCTTTCTTT
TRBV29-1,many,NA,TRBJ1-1,CSVERKVMNTEAFF,TGCAGCGTTGAAAGAAAGGTCATGAACACTGAAGCTTTCTTT
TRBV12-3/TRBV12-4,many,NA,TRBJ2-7,CASSFGQSSYEQYF,TGTGCCAGCAGTTTCGGACAGAGCTCCTACGAGCAGTACTTC
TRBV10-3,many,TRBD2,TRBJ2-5,CAISEGIAGVQETQYF,TGTGCCATCAGTGAGGGGATAGCGGGAGTCCAAGAGACCCAGTACTTC
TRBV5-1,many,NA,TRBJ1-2,CASSLGAAIYGYTF,TGCGCCAGCAGCTTGGGGGCGGCTATCTATGGCTACACCTTC
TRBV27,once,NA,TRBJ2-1,CAGSLRDGAYEQFF,TGTGCCGGCAGCTTAAGGGATGGGGCGTATGAGCAGTTCTTC
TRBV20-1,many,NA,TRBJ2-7,CSARGRNVYEQYF,TGCAGTGCTAGAGGACGGAACGTCTACGAGCAGTACTTC
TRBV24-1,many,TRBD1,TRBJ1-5,CATSEMTGGSNQPQHF,TGTGCCACCAGTGAGATGACAGGGGGCAGCAATCAGCCCCAGCATTTT
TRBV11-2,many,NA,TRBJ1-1,CASSSSIVNTEAFF,TGTGCCAGCAGCTCCTCGATAGTGAACACTGAAGCTTTCTTT
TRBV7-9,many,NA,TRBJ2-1,CASTPSDASSYNEQFF,TGTGCCAGCACCCCCTCGGACGCAAGCTCCTACAATGAGCAGTTCTTC
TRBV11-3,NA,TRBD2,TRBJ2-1,CASRPGGGEGNEQFF,TGTGCCAGCAGACCCGGGGGGGGAGAGGGGAATGAGCAGTTCTTC
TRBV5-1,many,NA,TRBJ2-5,CASRPTGSDQETQYF,TGCGCCAGCAGACCCACAGGGAGTGACCAAGAGACCCAGTACTTC
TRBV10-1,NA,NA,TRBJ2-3,CASSWLREDTQYF,TGCGCCAGCAGTTGGCTACGGGAAGATACGCAGTATTTT
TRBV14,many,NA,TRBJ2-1,CASSQVGNNEQFF,TGTGCCAGCAGCCAAGTCGGAAACAATGAGCAGTTCTTC
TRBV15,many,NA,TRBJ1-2,CATKAGLHYGYTF,TGTGCCACCAAGGCAGGGTTGCACTATGGCTACACCTTC
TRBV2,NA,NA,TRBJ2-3,CASSEGQSTDTQYF,TGTGCCAGCAGTGAAGGGCAGAGCACAGATACGCAGTATTTT
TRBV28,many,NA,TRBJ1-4,CASSLWGEREKLFF,TGTGCCAGCAGTTTATGGGGGGAACGTGAAAAACTGTTTTTT
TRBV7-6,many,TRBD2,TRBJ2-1,CASSLAGTNYNEQFF,TGTGCCAGCAGCTTAGCAGGGACTAACTACAATGAGCAGTTCTTC
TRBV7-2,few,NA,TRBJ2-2,CASSFPYTGELFF,TGTGCCAGCAGCTTCCCGTACACCGGGGAGCTGTTTTTT